These T cell receptor beta chains were read from a single sample in a study of T cell responses to AZD1222 COVID-19 vaccine. Profiled with immunoSEQ multiplex PCR; TCRdb holds only in-frame clones, not every one. The data contain 25,000 to 35,000 clones, 75% to 90% of them singletons. The specimen comprised peripheral blood, sampled on day 0 of AZD1222 vaccination. These receptor sequences come from an adult in good health. Each CDR3 is given with its conserved first and last residue. The D gene is left open where the match is weak. For some rows the clone size is stated as once, few or many, or as a class when expanded; others skip it.

v_call	j_call	d_call	clone_size	cdr3_nt	cdr3_aa
TRBV3-1/TRBV3-2	TRBJ1-1	-	-	TGTGCCAGCAGCCAAGTAGCGATAGAGGCTGAAGCTTTCTTT	CASSQVAIEAEAFF
TRBV11-2	TRBJ1-1	-	-	TGTGCCAGCAGCTCCGAAAACACTGAAGCTTTCTTT	CASSSENTEAFF
TRBV5-4	TRBJ2-3	-	few	TGTGCCAGCAGCGGCCCTCGGGCCATGGGCACGGCACCTGATACGCAGTATTTT	CASSGPRAMGTAPDTQYF
TRBV10-3	TRBJ2-6	TRBD1	-	TGTGCCATCAGTGCGGGACAGGGGGCCGTCCCCTCTGGGGCCAACGTCCTGACTTTC	CAISAGQGAVPSGANVLTF
TRBV28	TRBJ2-1	TRBD2	-	TGTGCCAGCAGACACGGACTAGCGGGAGGGCCAGGTTCCTACAATGAGCAGTTCTTC	CASRHGLAGGPGSYNEQFF
TRBV15	TRBJ2-5	TRBD1	-	TGTGCCACCAGCAGACCGGACAGGGGGCAAGAGACCCAGTACTTC	CATSRPDRGQETQYF
TRBV7-3	TRBJ2-1	TRBD2	-	TGTGCCAGCAGCCTGGGGAGTAGCGGGAGTTCCGGCCTTGATGAGCAGTTCTTC	CASSLGSSGSSGLDEQFF
TRBV11-2	TRBJ2-7	-	-	TGTGCCAGCAGCCCTTCCCGGGACGTGCACTACGAGCAGTACTTC	CASSPSRDVHYEQYF
TRBV7-2	TRBJ2-5	TRBD2	-	TGTGCCAGCAGCTCCCAGTGGGGGGGGGAAGAGACCCAGTACTTC	CASSSQWGGEETQYF
TRBV3-1/TRBV3-2	TRBJ2-7	-	-	TGTGCCAGCAGCCGGGGGAGCGCGTACGAGCAGTACTTC	CASSRGSAYEQYF
TRBV2	TRBJ2-2	TRBD2	-	TGTGCCAGCGGGACTAGCGGGAACGTCGGGGAGCTGTTTTTT	CASGTSGNVGELFF
TRBV2	TRBJ1-1	-	-	TGTGCCAGCACTGAGGGACAAATGAACACTGAAGCTTTCTTT	CASTEGQMNTEAFF
TRBV18	TRBJ1-2	-	once	TGTGCCAGCTCACCCGGGGGGATCAAGGACTATGGCTACACCTTC	CASSPGGIKDYGYTF
TRBV14	TRBJ2-7	-	-	TGTGCCAGCAGCCAAGACCGACGCCGGGGGATACCAATCTACGAGCAGTACTTC	CASSQDRRRGIPIYEQYF
TRBV18	TRBJ2-5	-	-	TGTGCCAGCTCACCAACACAGTCAGAGACCCAGTACTTC	CASSPTQSETQYF
TRBV12-5	TRBJ2-5	TRBD1	few	TGTGCTAGTGGTTTGGATCTAGGACAGGGTATAGAGACCCAGTACTTC	CASGLDLGQGIETQYF
TRBV7-2	TRBJ2-1	-	-	TGTGCCAGCAGCTTAGATGTCTGGATCAATGAGCAGTTCTTC	CASSLDVWINEQFF
TRBV5-5	TRBJ1-2	-	-	TGTGCCAGCAGCTTGGCAGGGGCGTTGGACTATGGCTACACCTTC	CASSLAGALDYGYTF
TRBV28	TRBJ1-1	-	-	TGTGCCAGCAGCCGTACGTACACTGAAGCTTTCTTT	CASSRTYTEAFF
TRBV6-1	TRBJ2-1	-	-	TGTGCCAGCAGTGAACAGGTCAATGAGCAGTTCTTC	CASSEQVNEQFF
TRBV15	TRBJ2-7	-	-	TGTGCCACCAGCAGAGCTGTGGGCGGCTCCAGGTACGAGCAGTACTTC	CATSRAVGGSRYEQYF
TRBV7-8	TRBJ2-7	TRBD2	-	TGTGCCAGCAAGGGACTAGCGGGAGGCTACGAGCAGTACTTC	CASKGLAGGYEQYF
TRBV5-1	TRBJ2-1	TRBD2	once	TGCGCCAGCAGCCTCCGGACTAGCGGGAGCGATGAGCAGTTCTTC	CASSLRTSGSDEQFF
TRBV19	TRBJ2-2	TRBD1	-	TGTGCCAGTAGGGTGGGACAGGCGAACACCGGGGAGCTGTTTTTT	CASRVGQANTGELFF
TRBV4-2	TRBJ2-3	-	-	TGTGCCAGCAGCCAAGGGACTCAGAACACAGATACGCAGTATTTT	CASSQGTQNTDTQYF
TRBV7-8	TRBJ1-3	-	-	TGTGCCAGCAGCCCCGCGGAGGCCCTCTCTGGAAACACCATATATTTT	CASSPAEALSGNTIYF
TRBV21-1	TRBJ2-7	-	-	TGTGCCAGCAGCAAAGCTACCTTCGGGGAGACCCAAGGAGACTACGAGCAGTACTTC	CASSKATFGETQGDYEQYF
TRBV2	TRBJ1-1	-	-	TGTGCCAGCAGTGAGCCGTCTCAGGAAGCTTTCTTT	CASSEPSQEAFF
TRBV24-1	TRBJ1-2	-	-	TGTGCCACCAATATCCCGATAAGGGCTTTAGGGGTCTATGGCTACACCTTC	CATNIPIRALGVYGYTF
TRBV4-1	TRBJ2-7	-	-	TGCGCCAGCAGCCAAGATCCCCGGGGTAGCGAGAGCTCCTACGAGCAGTACTTC	CASSQDPRGSESSYEQYF
TRBV9	TRBJ1-6	-	once	TGTGCCAGCAGCTCGTCAGGGGCGCAGAGGTCCCTCCACTTT	CASSSSGAQRSLHF
TRBV5-1	TRBJ2-1	-	-	TGCGCCAGCAGTTCAGAGAGCTCCTACAATGAGCAGTTCTTC	CASSSESSYNEQFF
TRBV4-1	TRBJ2-7	TRBD2	once	TGCGCCAGCAGCCCAGGACTAGCGGGAGCCCACGAGCAGTACTTC	CASSPGLAGAHEQYF
TRBV5-1	TRBJ1-2	-	-	TGCGCCAGCAGCTTAACTAGTGCGGCGGACTATGGCTACACCTTC	CASSLTSAADYGYTF
TRBV12-3/TRBV12-4	TRBJ1-2	-	-	TGTGCCAGCAGTTTTGGGGGGCCCTATGGCTACACCTTC	CASSFGGPYGYTF
TRBV6-5	TRBJ1-3	-	once	TGTGCCAGCAGTTACCGGACTCGCGGAGGAAACACCATATATTTT	CASSYRTRGGNTIYF
TRBV10-2	TRBJ1-5	-	-	TGCGCCAGCAGTGAGTCGACCTCGGGCAATCAGCCCCAGCATTTT	CASSESTSGNQPQHF
TRBV5-1	TRBJ1-1	TRBD1	-	TGCGCCAGCACCTCCGGGACAGTTTCGACTGAAGCTTTCTTT	CASTSGTVSTEAFF
TRBV5-1	TRBJ1-4	-	-	TGCGCCAGCAGCTCTGGTGGGGAGAATGAAAAACTGTTTTTT	CASSSGGENEKLFF
TRBV2	TRBJ2-1	-	-	TGTGCCAGCATCAAGGACGGGAGTGCCTACAATGAGCAGTTCTTC	CASIKDGSAYNEQFF
TRBV19	TRBJ2-1	TRBD2	-	TGTGCCAGTAGTATACTAGCGGGAAGCTCCTACAATGAGCAGTTCTTC	CASSILAGSSYNEQFF
TRBV6-4	TRBJ1-5	-	-	TGTGCCAGCAGTGACTCGAGGGACAAACTCGATCAGCCCCAGCATTTT	CASSDSRDKLDQPQHF
TRBV9	TRBJ2-3	-	once	TGTGCCAGCAGCGTATTTGGAGACACAGATACGCAGTATTTT	CASSVFGDTDTQYF
TRBV29-1	TRBJ2-3	TRBD2	-	TGCAGCGCTGGGACTATCAGCACAGATACGCAGTATTTT	CSAGTISTDTQYF
TRBV7-9	TRBJ1-4	-	-	TGTGCCAGCAGCCGAGACAGTAGTAATGAAAAACTGTTTTTT	CASSRDSSNEKLFF
TRBV28	TRBJ2-7	-	-	TGTGCCAGCGGTTTGAAGGGGGCTAGCGGGTTTATCTACGAGCAGTACTTC	CASGLKGASGFIYEQYF
TRBV18	TRBJ1-1	TRBD1	-	TGTGCCAGCTCACTGACAGGGGAGAGCGCTGAAGCTTTCTTT	CASSLTGESAEAFF
TRBV7-2	TRBJ2-7	TRBD1	-	TGTGCCAGCAGCCTAACGCCGGGACAGGGGGCTTACGAGCAGTACTTC	CASSLTPGQGAYEQYF
TRBV4-1	TRBJ2-2	TRBD2	-	TGCGCCAGCAGCCAACCCAGGCGGGCTAGCGGGATGGTGGCGGGGGAGCTGTTTTTT	CASSQPRRASGMVAGELFF
TRBV7-8	TRBJ1-1	TRBD1	few	TGTGCCAGCAGCTGGTCCGGGACAGAGAACACTGAAGCTTTCTTT	CASSWSGTENTEAFF
TRBV28	TRBJ1-2	-	once	TGTGCCAGCAGTTCCACCGACCGGTATGGCTACACCTTC	CASSSTDRYGYTF